The sequence of this TCR beta chain was determined in a study of sequential checkpoint blockade in melanoma. On the study more broadly: First-line arms were nivolumab then ipilimumab, or the reverse, randomized 1:1. Matched biopsies came pretreatment and at week 13 for twenty-two patients. DNA from around 87 pretreatment tumor samples underwent TCRβ immunosequencing.

Treatment here: randomized to nivolumab then ipilimumab (arm A) or the reverse (arm B). DNA-damaging chemotherapy had not been given to any patient beforehand. V gave up 5 bases and J gave up 5 bases; unmatched junction bases: 10. The CDR3 contains 15 residues. CDR1 SGHRS and CDR2 YFSETQ come from the germline V gene. This table comes from immunoSEQ multiplex PCR, and its TCRdb copy is limited to in-frame clones, with some not included. Among some 7,500 clones, 23% were seen once, and the ten largest hold 5.5% to 6%. The TCR originated in a human donor with melanoma. The chain is built from TRBV5-1 and TRBJ2-7; TRBD1 agrees at 10 bases. The input for sequencing was tumor tissue (inferred from file names), taken from a patient given nivolumab and ipilimumab in sequence. This CDR3 is CASRPTTGGIDEQYF. As DNA, the CDR3 is TGCGCCAGCAGACCAACGACAGGGGGCATCGACGAGCAGTACTTC.